The clone carrying this T cell receptor beta chain has at least ten counts. TCRdb reprocessed the 5' RACE reads with MiXCR, giving one entry per CDR3 protein. The repertoire has around 300,000 distinct CDR3 sequences, 4.1% of them found once; the top ten carry about 22%. These data originate in a study of T cells after yellow fever vaccination. The V end lost 6 bases, the J end lost 0 bases, and 12 bases lay between the germline ends. The CDR3 spans 15 residues. CDR1 is SGHTA and CDR2 is FQGNSA in the germline V gene. The TCR was taken from a man between 18 and 29 years old who received the YFV17D yellow fever vaccine. The sequencing used PBMCs, collected 5 days after the yellow fever booster vaccination. The chain is built from TRBV7-2 and TRBJ2-1, with a possible D match to TRBD1 (6 bases). This chain's CDR3 is CASRFDRSSYNEQFF. CDR3 coding DNA: TGTGCCAGCAGATTCGACAGGAGCTCCTACAATGAGCAGTTCTTC.